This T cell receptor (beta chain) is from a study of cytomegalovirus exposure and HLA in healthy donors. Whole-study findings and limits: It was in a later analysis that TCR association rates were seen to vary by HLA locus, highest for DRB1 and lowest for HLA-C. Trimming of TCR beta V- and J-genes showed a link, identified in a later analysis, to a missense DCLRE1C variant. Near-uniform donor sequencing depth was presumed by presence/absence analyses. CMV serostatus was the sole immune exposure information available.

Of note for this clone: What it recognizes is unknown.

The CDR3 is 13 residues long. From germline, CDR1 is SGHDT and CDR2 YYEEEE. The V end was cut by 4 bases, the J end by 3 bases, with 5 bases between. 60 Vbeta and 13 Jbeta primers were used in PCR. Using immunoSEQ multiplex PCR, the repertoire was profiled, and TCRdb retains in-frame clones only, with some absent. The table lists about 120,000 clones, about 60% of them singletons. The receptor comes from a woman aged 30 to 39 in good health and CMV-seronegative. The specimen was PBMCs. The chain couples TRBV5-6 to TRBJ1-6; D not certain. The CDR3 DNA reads TGTGCCAGCAGCCGTAACTATAATTCACCCCTCCACTTT. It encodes CASSRNYNSPLHF.